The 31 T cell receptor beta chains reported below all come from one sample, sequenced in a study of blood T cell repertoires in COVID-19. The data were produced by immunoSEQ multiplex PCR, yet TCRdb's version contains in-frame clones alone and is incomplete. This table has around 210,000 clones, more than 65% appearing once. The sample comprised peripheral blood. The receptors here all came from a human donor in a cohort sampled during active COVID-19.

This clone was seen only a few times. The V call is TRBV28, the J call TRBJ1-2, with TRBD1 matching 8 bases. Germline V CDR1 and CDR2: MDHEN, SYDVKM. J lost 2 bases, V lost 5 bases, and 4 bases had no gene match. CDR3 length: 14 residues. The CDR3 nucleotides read TGTGCCAGCAGTCGGACAGGGACGAACTATGGCTACACCTTC. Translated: CASSRTGTNYGYTF.

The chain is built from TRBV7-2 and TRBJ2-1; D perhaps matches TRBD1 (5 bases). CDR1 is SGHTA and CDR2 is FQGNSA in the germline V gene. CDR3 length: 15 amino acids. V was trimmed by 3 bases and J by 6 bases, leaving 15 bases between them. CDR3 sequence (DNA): TGTGCCAGCAGCTTGGGCCGACAGACCTTCAATGAGCAGTTCTTC. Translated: CASSLGRQTFNEQFF.

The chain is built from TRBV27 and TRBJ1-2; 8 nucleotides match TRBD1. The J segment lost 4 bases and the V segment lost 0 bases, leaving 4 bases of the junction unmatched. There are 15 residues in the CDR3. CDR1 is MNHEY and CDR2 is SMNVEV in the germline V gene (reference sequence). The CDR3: CASSLSRQGLYGYTF. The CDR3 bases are TGTGCCAGCAGTTTATCCAGACAGGGGCTCTATGGCTACACCTTC.

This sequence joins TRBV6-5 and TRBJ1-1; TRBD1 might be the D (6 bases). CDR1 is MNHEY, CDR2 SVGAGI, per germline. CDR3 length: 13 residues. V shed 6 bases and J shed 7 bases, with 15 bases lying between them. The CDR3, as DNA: TGTGCCAGCAGACAGGGTGGAGTATATGAAGCTTTCTTT. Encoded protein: CASRQGGVYEAFF.

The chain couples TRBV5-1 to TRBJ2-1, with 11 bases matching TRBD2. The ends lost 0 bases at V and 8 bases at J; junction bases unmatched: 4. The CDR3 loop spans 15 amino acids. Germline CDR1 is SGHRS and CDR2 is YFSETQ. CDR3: CASSLGLAGTHEQFF. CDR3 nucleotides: TGCGCCAGCAGCTTGGGACTAGCGGGGACACATGAGCAGTTCTTC.

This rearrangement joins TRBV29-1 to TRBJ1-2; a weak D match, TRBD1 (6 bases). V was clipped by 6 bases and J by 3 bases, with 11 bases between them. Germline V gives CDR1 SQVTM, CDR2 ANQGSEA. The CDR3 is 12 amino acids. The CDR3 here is CSVLRGDYGYTF. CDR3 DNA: TGCAGCGTACTCAGGGGAGACTATGGCTACACCTTC.

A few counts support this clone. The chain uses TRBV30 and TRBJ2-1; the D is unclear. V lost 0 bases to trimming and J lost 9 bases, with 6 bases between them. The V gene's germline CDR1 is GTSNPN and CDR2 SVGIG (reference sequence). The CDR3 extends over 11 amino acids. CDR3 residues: CAWSVLSEQFF. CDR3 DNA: TGTGCCTGGAGTGTACTGAGTGAGCAGTTCTTC.

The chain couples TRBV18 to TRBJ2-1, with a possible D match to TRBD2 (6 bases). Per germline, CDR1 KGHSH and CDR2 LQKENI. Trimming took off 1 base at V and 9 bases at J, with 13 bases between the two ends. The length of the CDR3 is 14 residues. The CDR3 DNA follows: TGTGCCAGCTCACCACAGGGAGGTCCAGTTGAGCAGTTCTTC. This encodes CASSPQGGPVEQFF.

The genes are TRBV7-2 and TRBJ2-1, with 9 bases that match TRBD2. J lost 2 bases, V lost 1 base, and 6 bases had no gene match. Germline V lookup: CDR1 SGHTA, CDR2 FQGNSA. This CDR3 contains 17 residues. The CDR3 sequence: CASSLGGLAGTYNEQFF. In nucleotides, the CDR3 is TGTGCCAGCAGCTTAGGAGGTCTAGCGGGAACCTACAATGAGCAGTTCTTC.

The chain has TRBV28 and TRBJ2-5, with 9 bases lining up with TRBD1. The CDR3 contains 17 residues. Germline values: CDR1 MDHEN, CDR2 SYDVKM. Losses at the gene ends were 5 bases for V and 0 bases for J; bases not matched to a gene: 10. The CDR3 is CASSPSRGQGYQETQYF. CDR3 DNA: TGTGCCAGCAGTCCCTCGAGGGGACAGGGTTACCAAGAGACCCAGTACTTC.

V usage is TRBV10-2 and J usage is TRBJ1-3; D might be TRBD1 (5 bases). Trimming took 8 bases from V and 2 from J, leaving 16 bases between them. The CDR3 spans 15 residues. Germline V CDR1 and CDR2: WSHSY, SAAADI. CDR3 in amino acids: CASGAGPTPGNTIYF. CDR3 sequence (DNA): TGCGCCAGCGGCGCAGGGCCAACGCCTGGAAACACCATATATTTT.

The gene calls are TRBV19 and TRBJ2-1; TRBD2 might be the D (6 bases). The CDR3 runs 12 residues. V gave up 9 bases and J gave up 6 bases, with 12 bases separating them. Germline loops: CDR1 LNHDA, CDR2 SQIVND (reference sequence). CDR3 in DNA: TGTGCCAGCAATGGAGGGCCCAATGAGCAGTTCTTC. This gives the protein CASNGGPNEQFF.

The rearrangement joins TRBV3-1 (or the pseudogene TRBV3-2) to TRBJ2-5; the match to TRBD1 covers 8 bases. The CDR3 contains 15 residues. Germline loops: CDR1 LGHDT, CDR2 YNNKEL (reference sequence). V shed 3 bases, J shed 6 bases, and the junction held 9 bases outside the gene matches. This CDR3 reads CASSQDPDRVKTQYF. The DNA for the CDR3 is TGTGCCAGCAGCCAGGACCCGGACAGGGTGAAGACCCAGTACTTC.

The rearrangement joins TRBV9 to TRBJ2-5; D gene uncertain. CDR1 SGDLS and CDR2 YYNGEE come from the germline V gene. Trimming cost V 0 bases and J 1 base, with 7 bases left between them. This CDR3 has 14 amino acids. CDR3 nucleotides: TGTGCCAGCAGCGTAGCTTTGCGCCAAGAGACCCAGTACTTC. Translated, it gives CASSVALRQETQYF.

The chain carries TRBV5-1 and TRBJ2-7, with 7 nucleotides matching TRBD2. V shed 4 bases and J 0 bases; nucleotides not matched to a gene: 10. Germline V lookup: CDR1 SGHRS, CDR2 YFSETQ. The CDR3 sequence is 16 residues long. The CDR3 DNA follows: TGCGCCAGCAGCATGGGAGGGCAGCCAAGCTCCTACGAGCAGTACTTC. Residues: CASSMGGQPSSYEQYF.

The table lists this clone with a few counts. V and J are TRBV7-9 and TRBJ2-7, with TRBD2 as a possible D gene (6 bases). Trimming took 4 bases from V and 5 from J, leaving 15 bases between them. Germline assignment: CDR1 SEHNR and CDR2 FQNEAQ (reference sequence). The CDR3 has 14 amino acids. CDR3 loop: CASSWDSGRHEQYF. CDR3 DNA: TGTGCCAGCAGCTGGGATAGCGGCCGGCACGAGCAGTACTTC. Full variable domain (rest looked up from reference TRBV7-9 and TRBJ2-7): DTGVSQNPRHKITKRGQNVTFRCDPISEHNRLYWYRQTLGQGPEFLTYFQNEAQLEKSRLLSDRFSAERPKGSFSTLEIQRTEQGDSAMYLCASSWDSGRHEQYFGPGTRLTVT.

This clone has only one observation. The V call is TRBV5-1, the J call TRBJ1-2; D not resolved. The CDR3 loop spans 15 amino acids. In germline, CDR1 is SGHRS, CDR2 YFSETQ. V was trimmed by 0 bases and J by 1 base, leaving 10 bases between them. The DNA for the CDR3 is TGCGCCAGCAGCTTGGGGGTCCGACTTAACTATGGCTACACCTTC. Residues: CASSLGVRLNYGYTF. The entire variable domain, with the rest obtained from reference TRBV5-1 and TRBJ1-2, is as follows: KAGVTQTPRYLIKTRGQQVTLSCSPISGHRSVSWYQQTPGQGLQFLFEYFSETQRNKGNFPGRFSGRQFSNSRSEMNVSTLELGDSALYLCASSLGVRLNYGYTFGSGTRLTVV.

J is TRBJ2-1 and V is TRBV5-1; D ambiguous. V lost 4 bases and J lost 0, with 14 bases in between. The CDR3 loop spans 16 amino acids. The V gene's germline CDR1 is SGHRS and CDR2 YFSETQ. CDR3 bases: TGCGCCAGCAGCAAATACCAGGTGAGCTCCTACAATGAGCAGTTCTTC. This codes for CASSKYQVSSYNEQFF.

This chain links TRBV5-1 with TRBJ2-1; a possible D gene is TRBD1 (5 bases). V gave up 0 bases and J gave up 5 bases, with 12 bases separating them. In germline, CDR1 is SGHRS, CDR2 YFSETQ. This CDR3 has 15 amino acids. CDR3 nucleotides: TGCGCCAGCAGCTTGGTAAGGGGATCCGACAATGAGCAGTTCTTC. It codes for CASSLVRGSDNEQFF. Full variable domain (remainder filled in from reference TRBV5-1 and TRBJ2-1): KAGVTQTPRYLIKTRGQQVTLSCSPISGHRSVSWYQQTPGQGLQFLFEYFSETQRNKGNFPGRFSGRQFSNSRSEMNVSTLELGDSALYLCASSLVRGSDNEQFFGPGTRLTVL.

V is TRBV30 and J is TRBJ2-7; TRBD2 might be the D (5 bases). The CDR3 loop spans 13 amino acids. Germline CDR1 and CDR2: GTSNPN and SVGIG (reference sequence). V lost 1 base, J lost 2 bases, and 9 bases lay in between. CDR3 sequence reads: CAWSEPAAYEQYF. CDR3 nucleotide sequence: TGTGCCTGGAGTGAGCCAGCGGCCTACGAGCAGTACTTC.

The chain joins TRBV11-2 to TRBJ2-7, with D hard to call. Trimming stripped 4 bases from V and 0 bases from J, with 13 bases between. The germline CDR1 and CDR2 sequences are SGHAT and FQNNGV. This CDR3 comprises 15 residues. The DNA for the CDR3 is TGTGCCAGCAGCTATCCTCCGATGAGCTCCTACGAGCAGTACTTC. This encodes CASSYPPMSSYEQYF. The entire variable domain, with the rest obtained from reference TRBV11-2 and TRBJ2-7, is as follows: EAGVAQSPRYKIIEKRQSVAFWCNPISGHATLYWYQQILGQGPKLLIQFQNNGVVDDSQLPKDRFSAERLKGVDSTLKIQPAKLEDSAVYLCASSYPPMSSYEQYFGPGTRLTVT.

CDR3 in DNA: TGTGCCAGCAGCTTGACTCCGGACAGGCCCACAGATACGCAGTATTTT. Protein sequence: CASSLTPDRPTDTQYF. The chain employs TRBV5-5 and TRBJ2-3; 7 nucleotides agree with TRBD1. Germline CDR1 is SGHKS and CDR2 is YYEKEE (reference sequence). CDR3 size: 16 residues. J lost 2 bases, V lost 1 base, and 7 bases had no gene match.

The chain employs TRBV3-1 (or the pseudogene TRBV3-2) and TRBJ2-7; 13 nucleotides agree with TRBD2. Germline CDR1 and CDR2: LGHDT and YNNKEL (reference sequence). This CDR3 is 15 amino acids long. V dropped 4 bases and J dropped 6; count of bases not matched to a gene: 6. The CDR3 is CASSLGTSGMSEQYF. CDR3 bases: TGTGCCAGCAGCCTCGGGACTAGCGGGATGAGCGAGCAGTACTTC.

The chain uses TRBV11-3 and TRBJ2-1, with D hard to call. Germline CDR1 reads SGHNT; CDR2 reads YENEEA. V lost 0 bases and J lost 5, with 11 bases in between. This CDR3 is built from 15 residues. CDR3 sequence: CASSLDYLVDNEQFF. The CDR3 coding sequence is TGTGCCAGCAGCTTAGACTACCTTGTGGACAATGAGCAGTTCTTC.

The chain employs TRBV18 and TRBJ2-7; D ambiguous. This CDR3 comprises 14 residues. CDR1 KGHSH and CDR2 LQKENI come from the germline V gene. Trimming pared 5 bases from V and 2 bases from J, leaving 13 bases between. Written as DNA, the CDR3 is TGTGCCAGCTCATCCACCGGCGGTCCCTACGAGCAGTACTTC. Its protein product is CASSSTGGPYEQYF.

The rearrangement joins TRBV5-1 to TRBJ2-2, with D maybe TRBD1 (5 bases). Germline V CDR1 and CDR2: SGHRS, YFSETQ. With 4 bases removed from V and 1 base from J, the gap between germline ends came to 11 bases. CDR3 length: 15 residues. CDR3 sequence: CASSPGIGNTGELFF. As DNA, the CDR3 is TGCGCCAGCAGCCCAGGGATTGGGAACACCGGGGAGCTGTTTTTT.

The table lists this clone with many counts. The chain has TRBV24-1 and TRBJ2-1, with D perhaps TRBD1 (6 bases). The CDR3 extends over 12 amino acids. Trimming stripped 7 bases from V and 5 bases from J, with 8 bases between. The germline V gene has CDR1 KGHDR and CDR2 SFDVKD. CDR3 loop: CATSGQNNEQFF. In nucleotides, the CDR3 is TGTGCCACCAGCGGACAGAACAATGAGCAGTTCTTC.

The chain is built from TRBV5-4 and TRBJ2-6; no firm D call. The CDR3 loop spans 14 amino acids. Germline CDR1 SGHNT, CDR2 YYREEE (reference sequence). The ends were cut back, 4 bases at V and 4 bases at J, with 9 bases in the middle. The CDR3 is CASSPRSGANVLTF. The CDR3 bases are TGTGCCAGCAGCCCCAGATCCGGGGCCAACGTCCTGACTTTC.

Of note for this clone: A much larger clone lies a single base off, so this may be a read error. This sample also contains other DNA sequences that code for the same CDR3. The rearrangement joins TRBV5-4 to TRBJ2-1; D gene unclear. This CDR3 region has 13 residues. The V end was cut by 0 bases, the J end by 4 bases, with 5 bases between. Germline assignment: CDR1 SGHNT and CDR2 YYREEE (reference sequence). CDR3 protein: CASSLGHYNEQFF. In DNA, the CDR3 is TGTGCCAGCAGCTTGGGGCATTACAATGAGCAGTTCTTC.

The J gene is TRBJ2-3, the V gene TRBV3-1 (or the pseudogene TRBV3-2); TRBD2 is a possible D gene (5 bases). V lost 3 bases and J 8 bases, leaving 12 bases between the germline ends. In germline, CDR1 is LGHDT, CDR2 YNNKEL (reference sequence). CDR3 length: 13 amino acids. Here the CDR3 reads CASSHSASGTQYF. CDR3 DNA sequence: TGTGCCAGCAGCCATTCAGCGAGCGGTACGCAGTATTTT.

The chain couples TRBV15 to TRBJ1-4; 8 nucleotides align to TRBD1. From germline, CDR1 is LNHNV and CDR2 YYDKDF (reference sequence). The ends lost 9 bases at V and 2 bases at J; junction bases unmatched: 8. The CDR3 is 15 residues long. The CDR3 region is CATKDRVSTNEKLFF. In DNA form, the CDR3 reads TGTGCCACAAAGGACAGGGTCTCGACTAATGAAAAACTGTTTTTT.